This passage covers 21 T cell receptor beta chains from one sample sequenced in a study of cytomegalovirus exposure and HLA in healthy donors. The PCR contained 60 Vbeta and 13 Jbeta primers. Some clones are missing from TCRdb's copy, which holds only in-frame ones; the method was immunoSEQ multiplex PCR. Seen here are approximately 150,000 clones, more than 65% observed once, and the top ten hold 9.7%. The sequencing input was PBMCs. These receptors all stem from a man aged 18 to 29 in good health and CMV-seropositive.

The V and J genes are TRBV7-9 and TRBJ1-4; TRBD1 matches at 7 bases. Germline V lookup: CDR1 SEHNR, CDR2 FQNEAQ (reference sequence). Trimming took 5 bases from V and 4 from J; bases not matched to a gene: 13. The CDR3 loop spans 17 amino acids. This chain's CDR3 is CASSVSGRRDSNEKLFF. The DNA for the CDR3 is TGTGCCAGCAGCGTCTCGGGCAGGCGGGACAGTAATGAAAAACTGTTTTTT.

This chain connects TRBV2 to TRBJ2-3, with TRBD1 identical over 9 bases. J lost 2 bases, V lost 2 bases, and 5 bases had no gene match. Germline V gene lookup returns CDR1 SNHLY and CDR2 FYNNEI. The CDR3 sequence is 16 residues long. CDR3 residues: CASSELDRGYTDTQYF. The DNA for the CDR3 is TGTGCCAGCAGTGAATTGGACAGGGGTTACACAGATACGCAGTATTTT.

The rearrangement uses TRBV6-1 and TRBJ2-7; maybe TRBD2 (6 bases). This CDR3 comprises 15 residues. V dropped 3 bases and J dropped 3 bases, with 15 bases sitting between them. Germline CDR1 is MNHNS and CDR2 is SASEGT. CDR3: CASSDRESGLYEQYF. The CDR3 DNA sequence: TGTGCCAGCAGTGACCGTGAGTCGGGACTCTACGAGCAGTACTTC.

The chain uses TRBV28 and TRBJ1-4; D remains ambiguous. With 3 bases removed from V and 6 bases from J, the gap between germline ends came to 14 bases. From germline, CDR1 is MDHEN and CDR2 SYDVKM. There are 15 residues in the CDR3. The CDR3 is CASSFGRLRDEKLFF. The DNA for the CDR3 is TGTGCCAGCAGTTTTGGCCGCCTGAGGGATGAAAAACTGTTTTTT.

This clone was seen more than once but under ten times. The rearrangement uses TRBV18 and TRBJ1-2, with 7 bases that match TRBD1. The CDR3 contains 12 residues. Trimming removed 3 bases from V and 8 bases from J; junction bases left unmatched: 3. The V gene's germline CDR1 is KGHSH and CDR2 LQKENI. CDR3 DNA sequence: TGTGCCAGCTCACCCCAGGGACAGGGCTACACCTTC. Translation: CASSPQGQGYTF.

The chain uses TRBV7-9 and TRBJ2-3; 8 bases are shared with TRBD1. Per the germline V gene, CDR1 is SEHNR and CDR2 is FQNEAQ (reference sequence). CDR3 length: 16 amino acids. J lost 2 bases, V lost 2 bases, and 6 bases had no gene match. The CDR3 is CASSLPGTGVTDTQYF. CDR3 DNA: TGTGCCAGCAGCTTACCCGGGACAGGAGTCACAGATACGCAGTATTTT. The full variable domain, rest sourced from reference TRBV7-9 and TRBJ2-3, is DTGVSQNPRHKITKRGQNVTFRCDPISEHNRLYWYRQTLGQGPEFLTYFQNEAQLEKSRLLSDRFSAERPKGSFSTLEIQRTEQGDSAMYLCASSLPGTGVTDTQYFGPGTRLTVL.

CDR3 loop: CASSLGDSPAYEQYF. In DNA form, the CDR3 reads TGTGCCAGCAGTTTAGGGGACAGCCCTGCCTACGAGCAGTACTTC. The chain has TRBV27 and TRBJ2-7; 7 bases map to TRBD1. Germline CDR1 and CDR2: MNHEY and SMNVEV (reference sequence). This CDR3 has 15 amino acids. J lost 2 bases, V lost 2 bases, and 6 bases had no gene match.

Here the CDR3 DNA reads TGTGCCAGCAGCGCTCGTGGGGGGGGGTTGAATGAGCAGTTCTTC. This gives the protein CASSARGGGLNEQFF. The J gene is TRBJ2-1, the V gene TRBV13; 7 nucleotides line up with TRBD2. In germline, CDR1 is PRHDT, CDR2 FYEKMQ (reference sequence). The CDR3 spans 15 residues. V dropped 5 bases and J dropped 7; count of bases not matched to a gene: 11.

The chain is built from TRBV7-2 and TRBJ1-3; D is ambiguous. In germline, CDR1 is SGHTA, CDR2 FQGNSA. CDR3 size: 13 residues. Trimming pared 0 bases from V and 8 bases from J, leaving 8 bases between. CDR3 bases: TGTGCCAGCAGCTTAGCGCGGCGGGACACCATATATTTT. Translation gives CASSLARRDTIYF.

This clone was counted a few times. The chain employs TRBV28 and TRBJ1-5; 8 nucleotides match TRBD1. CDR3 length: 14 residues. The V and J ends lost 3 bases and 7 bases, in that order; junction bases with no gene match: 5. CDR1 and CDR2 (germline): MDHEN, SYDVKM. CDR3 DNA: TGTGCCAGCAGTTTTAGGACAGGGAACCAGCCCCAGCATTTT. Translating it yields CASSFRTGNQPQHF.

The chain carries TRBV19 and TRBJ2-7, with no clear D. Between the trimmed V and J ends, which lost 3 bases and 5 bases, there was a span of 17 bases. There are 15 residues in the CDR3. The germline V gene has CDR1 LNHDA and CDR2 SQIVND (reference sequence). The CDR3 spells CASSIGQANSNEQYF. The CDR3 DNA sequence: TGTGCCAGTAGTATTGGTCAGGCGAATTCCAACGAGCAGTACTTC.

The chain is built from TRBV11-2 and TRBJ1-1; D is perhaps TRBD1 (6 bases). CDR1 SGHAT and CDR2 FQNNGV come from the germline V gene. The CDR3 covers 15 residues. V lost 3 bases, J lost 2 bases, and 13 bases lay in between. The CDR3 coding sequence is TGTGCCAGCAGCTTCGGGGCGGACAGAAACACTGAAGCTTTCTTT. This sequence encodes CASSFGADRNTEAFF.

This sequence joins TRBV11-3 and TRBJ2-1; 14 bases align to TRBD2. V shed 5 bases, J shed 0 bases, and the junction held 3 bases outside the gene matches. In germline, CDR1 is SGHNT, CDR2 YENEEA. The CDR3 consists of 17 residues. Here the CDR3 DNA reads TGTGCCAGCAGCCCCGGGACTAGCGGGAGCTCCTACAATGAGCAGTTCTTC. It yields the protein CASSPGTSGSSYNEQFF.

The CDR3 coding sequence is TGCGCCAGCAGCCAGTGGGGGGCAGATACGCAGTATTTT. Translating gives CASSQWGADTQYF. This chain uses TRBV4-1 with TRBJ2-3; tentative D call: TRBD2 (6 bases). Germline V gives CDR1 MGHRA, CDR2 YSYEKL. Trimming pared 3 bases from V and 4 bases from J, leaving 8 bases between. The length of the CDR3 is 13 residues.

The rearrangement links TRBV18 to TRBJ2-5, with D perhaps TRBD1 (5 bases). The CDR3 has 16 amino acids. Germline lookup yields CDR1 KGHSH and CDR2 LQKENI. The V end lost 3 bases, the J end lost 7 bases, and 21 bases lay between the germline ends. CDR3 amino acids: CASSPYSARTTGTQYF. The CDR3 coding sequence is TGTGCCAGCTCACCCTACTCAGCCCGGACAACGGGGACCCAGTACTTC.

This clone is a singleton in its sample. The rearrangement joins TRBV6-6 to TRBJ1-3; D ambiguous. Germline V gene lookup returns CDR1 MNHNY and CDR2 SVGAGI (reference sequence). Trimming removed 4 bases at V and 4 bases at J, with 5 bases between. The CDR3 sequence is 12 residues long. In DNA, the CDR3 is TGTGCCAGCAGTTTAGAGGGAAACACCATATATTTT. It encodes CASSLEGNTIYF.

Remarks on this clone: The CDR3 end shows no conserved phenylalanine or tryptophan, and so a read error is likely. The chain uses TRBV7-9 and TRBJ1-6; weak D call: TRBD1 (5 bases). Germline CDR1 and CDR2: SEHNR and FQNEAQ (reference sequence). V was trimmed by 3 bases and J by 10 bases, leaving 10 bases between them. This CDR3 has 13 amino acids. This chain's CDR3 is CASSFGGDSPLHL. The DNA for the CDR3 is TGTGCCAGCAGCTTCGGGGGGGACTCACCCCTCCACCTT.

This chain connects TRBV4-3 to TRBJ1-2, with TRBD1 matching 7 bases. Germline V gene data show CDR1 as LGHNA and CDR2 as YSLEER. There are 15 residues in the CDR3. The V gene end was trimmed by 0 bases and the J gene end by 7 bases; junction bases not matched to a gene: 8. The CDR3 DNA is TGCGCCAGCAGCCAAGAGGACAGGAACCTTTTTGGCTACACCTTC. Translated: CASSQEDRNLFGYTF.

This clone was seen a single time. The chain links TRBV10-1 to TRBJ2-7; tentatively, D is TRBD1 (5 bases). This CDR3 is built from 13 residues. The ends were cut back, 5 bases at V and 0 bases at J, with 8 bases in the middle. Germline CDR1 WNHNN, CDR2 SYGVQD (reference sequence). The CDR3 DNA sequence: TGCGCCAGCAGTCCAGGGATCTCCTACGAGCAGTACTTC. Translated: CASSPGISYEQYF.

The chain combines TRBV4-2 with TRBJ2-1; D possibly corresponds to TRBD2 (6 bases). Germline V gene sequence: CDR1 LGHNA, CDR2 YNFKEQ. The CDR3 is made up of 16 amino acids. Trimming pared 1 base from V and 0 bases from J, leaving 10 bases between. CDR3 DNA: TGTGCCAGCAGCCAAGCCGGGGGTAGCTCCTACAATGAGCAGTTCTTC. Protein product: CASSQAGGSSYNEQFF.

The V gene is TRBV4-1, the J gene TRBJ1-2; D is perhaps TRBD1 (6 bases). From germline, CDR1 is MGHRA and CDR2 YSYEKL. V lost 2 bases, J lost 5 bases, and 18 bases lay in between. The CDR3 is made up of 16 amino acids. CDR3 protein: CASSQTLGAGIYGYTF. CDR3 sequence (DNA): TGCGCCAGCAGCCAAACCTTGGGGGCAGGGATTTATGGCTACACCTTC.